This passage covers 26 T cell receptor beta chains from one sample sequenced in a study of human T cells and chemical hapten exposure (dated by TCRdb to the early 2020s). The time point label on this specimen signifies: patch test 2, 6 weeks after DPC sensitization. The treatment or condition label corresponds to: therapeutic diphenylcyclopropenone sensitization with weekly scalp DPC. Receptors were amplified or captured by RACE. TCRdb names NextSeq 500 as the instrument used. TCRdb redid the processing of the public reads, applying fastp at Q25 and MiXCR, and retained in-frame beta chains. One record per CDR3 amino acid sequence lists the most common genes and DNA. Present in this sample are 360,000 or so distinct CDR3 sequences, about 6% of which were seen just once. Over 5.5% of the sample goes to the ten largest clones. The specimen was whole blood, collected in connection with sensitization to the hapten diphenylcyclopropenone (DPC). These receptors were obtained from a woman between 18 and 29 years old with alopecia areata. Some clones in this sample may be carry-over from other donors' samples.

At least ten counts were recorded for this clonotype. The chain carries TRBV6-5 and TRBJ1-1, with 8 bases that match TRBD1. This CDR3 contains 15 residues. The J segment lost 4 bases and the V segment lost 6 bases, leaving 10 bases of the junction unmatched. Germline V gives CDR1 MNHEY, CDR2 SVGAGI. CDR3 residues: CASSLDRVWGTEAFF. The CDR3 coding sequence is TGTGCCAGCAGCCTGGACAGGGTTTGGGGCACTGAAGCTTTCTTT.

The table lists this clonotype with many counts. The gene calls are TRBV5-1 and TRBJ2-3, with 9 bases fitting TRBD1. The CDR3 is 15 residues long. The V gene's germline CDR1 is SGHRS and CDR2 YFSETQ. V gave up 7 bases and J gave up 6 bases; unmatched junction bases: 12. The CDR3 nucleotides are TGCGCCAGCTCATTCCGGGACAGGGAGGGGGATACGCAGTATTTT. It specifies CASSFRDREGDTQYF. Full variable domain (missing parts from reference TRBV5-1 and TRBJ2-3): KAGVTQTPRYLIKTRGQQVTLSCSPISGHRSVSWYQQTPGQGLQFLFEYFSETQRNKGNFPGRFSGRQFSNSRSEMNVSTLELGDSALYLCASSFRDREGDTQYFGPGTRLTVL.

The genes are TRBV20-1 and TRBJ2-3, with TRBD2 as a possible D gene (7 bases). The CDR3 contains 16 residues. CDR1 is DFQATT and CDR2 is SNEGSKA in the germline V gene (reference sequence). V lost 6 bases and J 2 bases, leaving 21 bases between the germline ends. The CDR3 loop is CSAQRGGAPYTDTQYF. The CDR3 bases are TGCAGTGCGCAAAGGGGGGGGGCCCCTTACACAGATACGCAGTATTTT.

The rearrangement links TRBV6-5 to TRBJ2-3; TRBD1 might be the D (5 bases). With 2 bases removed from V and 1 base from J, the gap between germline ends came to 16 bases. The CDR3 totals 17 residues. Germline assignment: CDR1 MNHEY and CDR2 SVGAGI. The DNA for the CDR3 is TGTGCCAGCAGTTACGGAGCAGGGCCTTACGGCACAGATACGCAGTATTTT. It encodes CASSYGAGPYGTDTQYF.

This clonotype was observed a few times. The chain joins TRBV6-5 to TRBJ1-5; D gene ambiguous. Germline CDR1 is MNHEY and CDR2 is SVGAGI. The CDR3 extends over 14 amino acids. Trimming cost V 6 bases and J 1 base, with 10 bases left between them. CDR3 sequence reads: CASSRPGSNQPQHF. The CDR3 DNA reads TGTGCCAGCAGCCGTCCGGGCAGCAATCAGCCCCAGCATTTT.

This clonotype was picked up a small number of times. This sequence joins TRBV6-5 and TRBJ2-3; maybe TRBD1 (6 bases). Per the germline V gene, CDR1 is MNHEY and CDR2 is SVGAGI. The CDR3 has 14 residues. Trimming took 2 bases from V and 6 from J, leaving 12 bases between them. The CDR3 sequence is CASSYADRFDTQYF. The CDR3 DNA is TGTGCCAGCAGTTACGCCGACAGGTTCGATACGCAGTATTTT.

This clonotype was seen ten or more times. The chain has TRBV10-3 and TRBJ1-3, with 7 positions matching TRBD1. After removal of 6 bases from V and 0 bases from J, the junction contained 2 bases not matched to a gene. The CDR3 length is 14 residues. CDR1 and CDR2 from the germline V gene are ENHRY and SYGVKD. Here the CDR3 DNA reads TGTGCCATCAGAGGGACAGCCTCTGGAAACACCATATATTTT. It specifies CAIRGTASGNTIYF.

The chain recombines TRBV5-4 with TRBJ2-5; D is possibly TRBD2 (5 bases). Germline CDR1 and CDR2: SGHNT and YYREEE (reference sequence). The CDR3 sequence is 13 residues long. V lost 4 bases, J lost 1 base, and 8 bases lay in between. CDR3 in amino acids: CASSRESQETQYF. The CDR3 DNA reads TGTGCCAGCAGCCGGGAAAGCCAAGAGACCCAGTACTTC.

J is TRBJ2-6 and V is TRBV5-1, with D perhaps TRBD2 (6 bases). The germline V gene has CDR1 SGHRS and CDR2 YFSETQ. Trimming shortened V by 4 bases and J by 0 bases, and 11 bases separated the two germline ends. The CDR3 loop spans 16 amino acids. The CDR3 loop is CASSGGANSGANVLTF. The CDR3, as DNA: TGCGCCAGCAGCGGAGGGGCCAACTCTGGGGCCAACGTCCTGACTTTC.

This clonotype was counted many times. DNA for the CDR3: TGTGCCAGCAGTCTCGGGGGGGCGCAGGAAAAACTGTTTTTT. Translated: CASSLGGAQEKLFF. The chain is built from TRBV12-3 or TRBV12-4 and TRBJ1-4, with TRBD1 as a possible D gene (6 bases). The ends were cut back, 5 bases at V and 8 bases at J, with 15 bases in the middle. This CDR3 comprises 14 residues.

The gene calls are TRBV10-3 and TRBJ2-7; 7 bases are shared with TRBD1. Unmatched junction bases numbered 18, after V lost 6 bases and J lost 7 bases. Per germline, CDR1 ENHRY and CDR2 SYGVKD. This CDR3 is 16 amino acids long. DNA for the CDR3: TGTGCCATCAGGGCCCTCGGGGAAGACAGGGCCGGAGAGCAGTACTTC. Translated: CAIRALGEDRAGEQYF.

This clonotype was found many times. V and J are TRBV27 and TRBJ1-2; 9 positions match TRBD1. Germline loops: CDR1 MNHEY, CDR2 SMNVEV (reference sequence). Losses at the gene ends were 3 bases for V and 7 bases for J; bases not matched to a gene: 9. The length of the CDR3 is 15 residues. CDR3 sequence (DNA): TGTGCCAGCAGTTTGTCTCGGACAGGGGTGTCTGGCTACACCTTC. Encoded protein: CASSLSRTGVSGYTF.

This clonotype was seen only a few times. The chain couples TRBV29-1 to TRBJ2-5, with a tentative D call TRBD1 (6 bases). The V gene lost 4 bases and the J gene lost 4 bases, with 10 bases spanning the gap. The CDR3 extends over 12 amino acids. Germline CDR1 and CDR2: SQVTM and ANQGSEA. The CDR3: CSVGTAGETQYF. CDR3 nucleotides: TGCAGCGTTGGGACAGCAGGAGAGACCCAGTACTTC.

This clonotype was seen only a few times. This sequence joins TRBV5-1 and TRBJ2-5; 8 bases fit TRBD2. Losses at the gene ends were 4 bases for V and 1 base for J; bases not matched to a gene: 12. CDR3 length: 17 residues. CDR1 SGHRS and CDR2 YFSETQ come from the germline V gene. The CDR3 reads CASSEGRGSGVQETQYF. The CDR3, as DNA: TGCGCCAGCAGCGAGGGGCGTGGTAGCGGGGTCCAAGAGACCCAGTACTTC.

This clonotype was found many times. The gene calls are TRBV6-1 and TRBJ1-5; 9 bases match TRBD1. The V gene's germline CDR1 is MNHNS and CDR2 SASEGT. Trimming cost V 4 bases and J 0 bases; bases outside gene matches: 10. There are 18 residues in the CDR3. Written as DNA, the CDR3 is TGTGCCAGCAGTGCGTCGGGACAGGGCTTCTATAGCAATCAGCCCCAGCATTTT. This gives the protein CASSASGQGFYSNQPQHF.

The rearrangement uses TRBV18 and TRBJ2-1, with 8 bases that match TRBD1. V was clipped by 2 bases and J by 7 bases; unmatched bases: 7. The CDR3 runs 15 residues. Germline CDR1 and CDR2: KGHSH and LQKENI. CDR3 loop: CASSPVSGQGNEQFF. The CDR3 nucleotides read TGTGCCAGCTCACCAGTCTCCGGACAGGGTAATGAGCAGTTCTTC.

This clonotype was detected ten times or more. This sequence joins TRBV2 and TRBJ1-5, with D uncertain. With 4 bases removed from V and 0 bases from J, the gap between germline ends came to 10 bases. The CDR3 contains 15 residues. CDR1 is SNHLY, CDR2 FYNNEI, per germline. In nucleotides, the CDR3 is TGTGCCAGCAGTGGGCCCACGTATAGCAATCAGCCCCAGCATTTT. Its protein product is CASSGPTYSNQPQHF.

The gene calls are TRBV9 and TRBJ1-2; D possibly corresponds to TRBD1 (6 bases). V was trimmed by 0 bases and J by 3 bases, leaving 18 bases between them. The CDR3 is 17 amino acids. Germline V gene sequence: CDR1 SGDLS, CDR2 YYNGEE. CDR3: CASSVAQSGVRDYGYTF. The DNA of the CDR3 is TGTGCCAGCAGCGTAGCCCAATCAGGGGTACGAGACTATGGCTACACCTTC.

This clonotype has just a few counts. V is TRBV28 and J is TRBJ1-4; no firm D call. The V end was cut by 6 bases, the J end by 8 bases, with 16 bases between. CDR3 length: 14 residues. Germline CDR1 and CDR2: MDHEN and SYDVKM. The CDR3 nucleotides read TGTGCCAGCAGCTCCCTCGAACGTGGGGAAAAACTGTTTTTT. It is translated as CASSSLERGEKLFF.

This clonotype came up a few times. This rearrangement joins TRBV4-3 to TRBJ2-7; D possibly corresponds to TRBD2 (5 bases). The CDR3 contains 16 residues. The germline V gene encodes CDR1 LGHNA and CDR2 YSLEER. V was trimmed by 0 bases and J by 2 bases, leaving 14 bases between them. DNA for the CDR3: TGCGCCAGCAGCCAAGATCGGGCAGCGGACCCCTACGAGCAGTACTTC. This codes for CASSQDRAADPYEQYF.

This clonotype was detected only a few times. The gene calls are TRBV20-1 and TRBJ1-6; D gene unclear. The CDR3 has 14 amino acids. Germline-derived CDR1 and CDR2 are DFQATT and SNEGSKA (reference sequence). Trimming took off 4 bases at V and 1 base at J, with 8 bases between the two ends. Here the CDR3 DNA reads TGCAGTGCTATAAGGCAGTCCTATAATTCACCCCTCCACTTT. Translation: CSAIRQSYNSPLHF.

The chain uses TRBV20-1 and TRBJ2-1; TRBD2 agrees at 10 bases. Germline CDR1 and CDR2: DFQATT and SNEGSKA (reference sequence). This CDR3 has 17 amino acids. After removal of 4 bases from V and 2 bases from J, the junction contained 11 bases not matched to a gene. CDR3 coding DNA: TGCAGTGCTACTTCCCAGCGGGGGGGAGGCACCTACAATGAGCAGTTCTTC. Amino acid sequence: CSATSQRGGGTYNEQFF.

This clonotype was detected ten times or more. The rearrangement joins TRBV27 to TRBJ1-2; unclear D gene. There are 15 residues in the CDR3. Trimming cost V 4 bases and J 5 bases, with 17 bases left between them. Germline V gives CDR1 MNHEY, CDR2 SMNVEV (reference sequence). The CDR3, as DNA: TGTGCCAGCAGTTCGTGGGCCGGACGGATATATGGCTACACCTTC. This translates into CASSSWAGRIYGYTF.

In its sample, this clonotype was seen a few times. The chain joins TRBV12-3 or TRBV12-4 to TRBJ1-3; D remains unclear. This CDR3 has 10 residues. Deletions cut 8 bases from V and 14 bases from J, with 13 bases between. CDR3 sequence reads: CASGRLALYF. CDR3 in DNA: TGTGCCAGCGGGCGGCTGGCTTTATATTTT.

The chain uses TRBV4-1 and TRBJ1-2; D unresolved. Germline loops: CDR1 MGHRA, CDR2 YSYEKL. CDR3 length equals 15 residues. The germline V and J ends were trimmed by 1 base and 8 bases, with 17 bases remaining between them. The CDR3 sequence: CASSQVLRRVYGYTF. For the CDR3, the DNA is TGCGCCAGCAGCCAAGTGCTTAGGAGGGTATACGGCTACACCTTC.

This clonotype was found many times. The V gene is TRBV2, the J gene TRBJ1-5, with D unclear. In germline, CDR1 is SNHLY, CDR2 FYNNEI. This CDR3 has 13 amino acids. Deletions cut 6 bases from V and 7 bases from J, with 13 bases between. In DNA form, the CDR3 reads TGTGCCAGCAGAGCAGGATCAGGCCAGCCCCAGCATTTT. It encodes CASRAGSGQPQHF.